This T cell receptor (beta chain) was sequenced in a study of blood T cell repertoires in COVID-19. At the level of the study: COVID-19 samples, acute and convalescent, were from the United States, Italy and Spain. From T cells, B-cell-depleted T cells, or PBMCs came the material, which was cDNA or gDNA.

In the authors' workflow: From reference gene primer amplification, estimates of nucleated cell counts were derived. This table comes from immunoSEQ multiplex PCR, and its TCRdb copy is limited to in-frame clones, with some not included. D and trimming were read from the DNA, whereas the V and J calls and clone size are those reported in that table. The table shows 110,000 or so clones, with around 85% occurring only once. CDR3 length: 15 amino acids. The V and J ends lost 3 bases and 0 bases respectively, with 12 bases between them. Germline CDR1 is LGHNA and CDR2 is YSLEER. This sequence originates from a man aged 65-85 years who had recovered from COVID-19. This chain links TRBV4-3 with TRBJ2-7; D may be TRBD2 (6 bases). The source material was peripheral blood. The CDR3 sequence: CASSQAGRASYEQYF. For the CDR3, the DNA is TGCGCCAGCAGCCAGGCGGGACGAGCCTCCTACGAGCAGTACTTC.